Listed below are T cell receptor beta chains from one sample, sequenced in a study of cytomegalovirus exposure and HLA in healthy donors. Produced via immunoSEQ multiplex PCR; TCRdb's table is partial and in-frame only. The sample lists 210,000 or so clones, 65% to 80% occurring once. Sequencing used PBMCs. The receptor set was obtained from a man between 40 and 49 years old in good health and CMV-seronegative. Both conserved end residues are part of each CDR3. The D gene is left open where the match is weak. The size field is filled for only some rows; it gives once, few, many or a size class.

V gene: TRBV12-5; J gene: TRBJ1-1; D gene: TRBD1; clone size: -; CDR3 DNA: TGTGCTAGTGGTTTGGGACAGGGGTCTTCTGAAGCTTTCTTT; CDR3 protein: CASGLGQGSSEAFF
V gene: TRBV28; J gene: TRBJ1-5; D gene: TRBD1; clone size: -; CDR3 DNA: TGTGCCAGCAGTTTGCCCGCCGGGACAGGGGATCCCAATCAGCCCCAGCATTTT; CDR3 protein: CASSLPAGTGDPNQPQHF
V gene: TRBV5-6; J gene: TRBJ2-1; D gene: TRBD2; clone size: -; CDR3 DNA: TGTGCCAGCAGCTTGGGGTCAGCGGGGAGCTACAATGAGCAGTTCTTC; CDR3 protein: CASSLGSAGSYNEQFF
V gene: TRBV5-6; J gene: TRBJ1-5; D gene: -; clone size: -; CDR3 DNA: TGTGCCAGCAGCTTGGACAGGGCCCAGCCCCAGCATTTT; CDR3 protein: CASSLDRAQPQHF
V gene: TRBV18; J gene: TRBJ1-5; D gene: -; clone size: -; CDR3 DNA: TGTGCCAGCTCACCGAGCCCAGGAAACAATCAGCCCCAGCATTTT; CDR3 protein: CASSPSPGNNQPQHF
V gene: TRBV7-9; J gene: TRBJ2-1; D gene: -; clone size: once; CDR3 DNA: TGTGCCAGCAGCCCCCGGGGGGCATACAATGAGCAGTTCTTC; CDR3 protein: CASSPRGAYNEQFF
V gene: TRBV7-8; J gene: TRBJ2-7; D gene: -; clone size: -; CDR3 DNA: TGTGCCAGCAGCTTATTGGTGCTAGGTTATGAGCAGTACTTC; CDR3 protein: CASSLLVLGYEQYF
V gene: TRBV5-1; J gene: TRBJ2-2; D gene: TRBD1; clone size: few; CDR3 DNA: TGCGCCAGCAGCTGGACAGGGGGCAGCGGGGAGCTGTTTTTT; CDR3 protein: CASSWTGGSGELFF
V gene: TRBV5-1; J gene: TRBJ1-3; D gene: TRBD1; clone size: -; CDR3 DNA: TGCGCCAGCAGCTTGGTTGGACAGGGGCCGTTCTCTGGAAACACCATATGTTTT; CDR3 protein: CASSLVGQGPFSGNTICF
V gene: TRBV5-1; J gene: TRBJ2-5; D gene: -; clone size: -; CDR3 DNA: TGCGCCAGCAGCATACAAGAGACCCAGTACTTC; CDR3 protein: CASSIQETQYF
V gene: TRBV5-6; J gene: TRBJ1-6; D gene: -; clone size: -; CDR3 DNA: TGTGCCAGCAGCTTGACAGGACGTAATTCACCCCTCCACTTT; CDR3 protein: CASSLTGRNSPLHF
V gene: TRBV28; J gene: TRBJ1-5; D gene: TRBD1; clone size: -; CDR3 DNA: TGTGCCAGCAGTCGTTTGACTTGGGACAGGAACCATAGCAATCAGCCCCAGCATTTT; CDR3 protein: CASSRLTWDRNHSNQPQHF
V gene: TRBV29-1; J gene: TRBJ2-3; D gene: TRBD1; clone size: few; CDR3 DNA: TGCAGCGTGATGACAGGGACAATCGTAGGAGATACGCAGTATTTT; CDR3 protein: CSVMTGTIVGDTQYF
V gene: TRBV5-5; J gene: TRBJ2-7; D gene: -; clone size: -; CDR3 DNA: TGTGCCAGCAGCTTGGCAGTCTCCTACGAGCAGTACTTC; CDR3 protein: CASSLAVSYEQYF
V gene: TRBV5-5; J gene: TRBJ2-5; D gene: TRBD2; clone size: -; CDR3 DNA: TGTGCCAGCAGCTTGGCCGGGAGGCCCCACCAAGAGACCCAGTACTTC; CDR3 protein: CASSLAGRPHQETQYF
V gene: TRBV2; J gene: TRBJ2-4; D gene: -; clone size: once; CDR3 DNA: TGTGCCAGTAGGGACTCAGGGGCCAAAAACATTCAGTACTTC; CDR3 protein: CASRDSGAKNIQYF
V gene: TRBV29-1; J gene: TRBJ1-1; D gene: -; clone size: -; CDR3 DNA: TGCAGCTCCTCCCCTCCTGACAGAGCCACTGAAGCTTTCTTT; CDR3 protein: CSSSPPDRATEAFF
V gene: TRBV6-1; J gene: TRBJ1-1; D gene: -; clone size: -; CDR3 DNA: TGTGCCAGCAGTGAAGTGAGGTCGGCCACTGAAGCTTTCTTT; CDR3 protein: CASSEVRSATEAFF
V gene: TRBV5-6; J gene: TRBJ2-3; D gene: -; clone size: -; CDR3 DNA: TGTGCCAGCAGCTTGCGGGGTACAGATACGCAGTATTTT; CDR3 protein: CASSLRGTDTQYF
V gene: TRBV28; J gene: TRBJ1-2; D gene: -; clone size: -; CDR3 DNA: TGTGCCAGCAGGGCTCCAAGGAGGGGACTCTCGTATGGCTACACCTTC; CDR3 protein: CASRAPRRGLSYGYTF
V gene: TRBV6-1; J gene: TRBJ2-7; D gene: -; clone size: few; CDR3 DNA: TGTGCCAGCAGTGAAAAGGCAGAAGCGGCCTACGAGCAGTACTTC; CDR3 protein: CASSEKAEAAYEQYF
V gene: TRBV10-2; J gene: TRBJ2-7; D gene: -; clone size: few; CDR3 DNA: TGCGCCAGCACCTGGTCGCAGGGGCCCTACGAGCAGTACTTC; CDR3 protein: CASTWSQGPYEQYF
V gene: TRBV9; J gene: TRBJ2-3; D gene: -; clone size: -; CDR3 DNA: TGTGCCAGCAGCGTAGGCGGGCCGGGCACAGATACGCAGTATTTT; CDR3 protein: CASSVGGPGTDTQYF
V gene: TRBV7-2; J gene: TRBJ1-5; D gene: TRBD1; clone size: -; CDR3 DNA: TGTGCCAGCAGCCCAGAGACAGGGAGCCCCCGGCAGCCCCAGCATTTT; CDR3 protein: CASSPETGSPRQPQHF
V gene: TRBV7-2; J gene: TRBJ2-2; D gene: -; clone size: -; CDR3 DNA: TGTGCCAGCAGCTTATCGTACAGAAACACCGGGGAGCTGTTTTTT; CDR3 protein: CASSLSYRNTGELFF
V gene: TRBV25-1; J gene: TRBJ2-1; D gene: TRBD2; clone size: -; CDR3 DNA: TGTGCCAGCCTTGGACTAGCGGGGGGGCTCGACAATGAGCAGTTCTTC; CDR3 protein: CASLGLAGGLDNEQFF
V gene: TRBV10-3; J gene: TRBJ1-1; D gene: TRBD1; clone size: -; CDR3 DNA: TGTGCCATCAATCGAGACAGGGCGAACACTGAAGCTTTCTTT; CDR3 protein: CAINRDRANTEAFF
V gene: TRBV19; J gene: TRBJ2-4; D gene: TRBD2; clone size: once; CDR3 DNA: TGTGCCAGTAGTATAGATTCTAGGACTGCTAGCGGGAAAAACATTCAGTACTTC; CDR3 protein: CASSIDSRTASGKNIQYF
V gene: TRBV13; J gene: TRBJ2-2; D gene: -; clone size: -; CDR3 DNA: TGTGCCAGCAGCCTTAGTAAGGGGGCGAACACCGGGGAGCTGTTTTTT; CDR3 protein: CASSLSKGANTGELFF
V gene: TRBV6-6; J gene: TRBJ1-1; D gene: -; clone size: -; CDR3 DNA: TGTGCCAGCAGCTATTTGGGGCGGTTGAACACTGAAGCTTTCTTT; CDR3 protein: CASSYLGRLNTEAFF
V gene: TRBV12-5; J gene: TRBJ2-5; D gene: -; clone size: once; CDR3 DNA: TGTGCTAGTGTTCAGGGGGGACAAGAGACCCAGTACTTC; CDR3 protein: CASVQGGQETQYF
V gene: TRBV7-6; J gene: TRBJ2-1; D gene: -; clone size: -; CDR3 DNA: TGTGCCAGCAGCTTAAGCGGTCCCTACAATGAGCAGTTCTTC; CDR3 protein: CASSLSGPYNEQFF
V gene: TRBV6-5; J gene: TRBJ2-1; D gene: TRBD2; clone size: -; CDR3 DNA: TGTGCCAGCGGAGGCGGGGGGGCGAGAAATGAGCAGTTCTTC; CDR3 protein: CASGGGGARNEQFF
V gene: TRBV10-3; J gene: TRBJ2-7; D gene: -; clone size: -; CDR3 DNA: TGTGCCATCAGTGAAAGGCTAGATAGCTACGAGCAGTACTTC; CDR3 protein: CAISERLDSYEQYF
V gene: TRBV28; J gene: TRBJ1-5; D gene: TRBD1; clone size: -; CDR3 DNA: TGTGCCAGCAGTTTAAACAGGGGGCAGCCCCAGCATTTT; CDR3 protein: CASSLNRGQPQHF
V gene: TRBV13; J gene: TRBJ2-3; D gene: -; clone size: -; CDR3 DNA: TGCGCCAGCAGCTTAGTCCGCGGGGAGTCACCTCATACGCAGTATTTT; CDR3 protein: CASSLVRGESPHTQYF
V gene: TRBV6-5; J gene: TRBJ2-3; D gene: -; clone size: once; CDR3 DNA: TGTGCCAGCACCTCCCGGACATCCGCCACAGATACGCAGTATTTT; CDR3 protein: CASTSRTSATDTQYF
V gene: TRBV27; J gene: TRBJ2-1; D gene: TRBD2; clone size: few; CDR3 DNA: TGTGCCAGCAGTGAGGGACTAGCGGGGTACAATGAGCAGTTCTTC; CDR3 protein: CASSEGLAGYNEQFF
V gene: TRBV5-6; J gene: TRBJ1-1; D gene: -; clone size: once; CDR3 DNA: TGTGCCAGCAGCACGACAGGGAACACTGAAGCTTTCTTT; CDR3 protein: CASSTTGNTEAFF
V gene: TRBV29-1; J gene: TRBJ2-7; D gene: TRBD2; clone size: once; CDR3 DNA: TGCAGCGTTGAAGGACTAGCGGGGAACTCCTACGAGCAGTACTTC; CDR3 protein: CSVEGLAGNSYEQYF
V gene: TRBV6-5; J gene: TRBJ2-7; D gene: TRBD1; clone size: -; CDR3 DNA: TGTGCCAGCAGTTTACAGGGGGTTTCCTACGAGCAGTACTTC; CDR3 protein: CASSLQGVSYEQYF
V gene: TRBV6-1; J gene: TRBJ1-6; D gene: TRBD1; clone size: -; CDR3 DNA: TGTGCCAGCAGTCAATCCGGGACAGGGACGCCACCCCTCCACTTT; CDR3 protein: CASSQSGTGTPPLHF
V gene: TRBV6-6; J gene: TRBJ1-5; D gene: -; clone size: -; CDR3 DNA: TGTGCCAGCAGTTACCCTCGACAGGGCAATCAGCCCCAGCATTTT; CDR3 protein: CASSYPRQGNQPQHF
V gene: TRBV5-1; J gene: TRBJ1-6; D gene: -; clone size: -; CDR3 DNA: TGCGCCAGCAGCTTGTTGCAGGGAGGGGATTCACCTCTCCACTTT; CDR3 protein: CASSLLQGGDSPLHF
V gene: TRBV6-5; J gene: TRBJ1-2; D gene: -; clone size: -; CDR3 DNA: TGTGCCAGCAGGGACGACAGGCACTATGGCTACACCTTC; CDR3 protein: CASRDDRHYGYTF
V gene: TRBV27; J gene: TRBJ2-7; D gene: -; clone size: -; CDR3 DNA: TGTGCCAGCAGTACCGCCCTAGGGGGATCCTACGAGCAGTACTTC; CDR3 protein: CASSTALGGSYEQYF
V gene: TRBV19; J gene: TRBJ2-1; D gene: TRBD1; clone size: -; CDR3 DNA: TGTGCCTCAAGCCCGGATAGGGGGCTGAGCAATGAGCAGTTCTTC; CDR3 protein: CASSPDRGLSNEQFF
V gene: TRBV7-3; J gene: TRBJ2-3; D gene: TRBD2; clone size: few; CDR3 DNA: TGTGCCAGCAGCCCGCCCCTCCTAGCGGGAGCGAGGACAGATACGCAGTATTTT; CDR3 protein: CASSPPLLAGARTDTQYF
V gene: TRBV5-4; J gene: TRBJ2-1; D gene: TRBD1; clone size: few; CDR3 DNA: TGTGCCAGCAGCGCCAGACAGGGGGTGAGATACAATGAGCAGTTCTTC; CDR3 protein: CASSARQGVRYNEQFF
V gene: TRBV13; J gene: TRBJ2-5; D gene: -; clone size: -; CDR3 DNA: TGTGCCAGCAGCTTAGGCCCGCGGGAGACCCAGTACTTC; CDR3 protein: CASSLGPRETQYF
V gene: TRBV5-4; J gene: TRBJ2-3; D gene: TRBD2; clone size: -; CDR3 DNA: TGTGCCAGCAGCTTGCGACTAGCGGAATCAGATACGCAGTATTTT; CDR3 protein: CASSLRLAESDTQYF
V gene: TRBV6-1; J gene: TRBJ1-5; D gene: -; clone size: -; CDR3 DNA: TGTGCCAGCACCCTCGGAGGGGTCGAGCCCCAGCATTTT; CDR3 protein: CASTLGGVEPQHF
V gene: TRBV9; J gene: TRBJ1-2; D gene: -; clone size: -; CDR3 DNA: TGTGCCAGCAGCCTTGAGGTCGGTGGGAACTATGGCTACACCTTC; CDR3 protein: CASSLEVGGNYGYTF
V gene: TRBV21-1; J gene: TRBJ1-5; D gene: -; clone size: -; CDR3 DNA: TGTGCCAGCAGAGGACGGACTTCCCGGAATCAGCCCCAGCATTTT; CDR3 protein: CASRGRTSRNQPQHF
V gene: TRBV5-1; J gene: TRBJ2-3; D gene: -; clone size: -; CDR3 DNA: TGCGCCAGCACCTCAAACCGGGACACCAGCACAGATACGCAGTATTTT; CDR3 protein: CASTSNRDTSTDTQYF